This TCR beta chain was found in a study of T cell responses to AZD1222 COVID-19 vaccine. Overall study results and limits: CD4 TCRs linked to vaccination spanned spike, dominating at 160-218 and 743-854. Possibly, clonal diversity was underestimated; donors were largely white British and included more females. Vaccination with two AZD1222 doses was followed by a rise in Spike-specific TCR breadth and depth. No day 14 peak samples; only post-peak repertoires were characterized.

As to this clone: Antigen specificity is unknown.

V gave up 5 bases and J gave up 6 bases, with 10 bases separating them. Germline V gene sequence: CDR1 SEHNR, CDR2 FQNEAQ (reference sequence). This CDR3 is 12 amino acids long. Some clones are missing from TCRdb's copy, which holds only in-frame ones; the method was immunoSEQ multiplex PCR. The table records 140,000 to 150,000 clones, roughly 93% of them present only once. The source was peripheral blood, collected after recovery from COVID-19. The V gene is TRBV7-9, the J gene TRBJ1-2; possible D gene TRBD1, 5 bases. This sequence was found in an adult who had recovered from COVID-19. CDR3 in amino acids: CASSPGVDGYTF. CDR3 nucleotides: TGTGCCAGCAGCCCGGGGGTCGATGGCTACACCTTC.